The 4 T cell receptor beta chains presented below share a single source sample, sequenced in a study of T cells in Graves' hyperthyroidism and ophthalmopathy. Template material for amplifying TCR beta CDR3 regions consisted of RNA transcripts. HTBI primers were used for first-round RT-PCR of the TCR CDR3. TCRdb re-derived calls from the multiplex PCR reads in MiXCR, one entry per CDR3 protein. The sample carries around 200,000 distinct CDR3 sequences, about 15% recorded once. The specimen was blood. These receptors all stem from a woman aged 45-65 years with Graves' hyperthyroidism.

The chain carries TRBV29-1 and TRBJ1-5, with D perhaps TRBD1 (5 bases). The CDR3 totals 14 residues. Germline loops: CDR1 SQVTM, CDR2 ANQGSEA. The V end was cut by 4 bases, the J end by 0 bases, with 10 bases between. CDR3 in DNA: TGCAGCGTTGCCCGGGGGACTAGCAATCAGCCCCAGCATTTT. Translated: CSVARGTSNQPQHF.

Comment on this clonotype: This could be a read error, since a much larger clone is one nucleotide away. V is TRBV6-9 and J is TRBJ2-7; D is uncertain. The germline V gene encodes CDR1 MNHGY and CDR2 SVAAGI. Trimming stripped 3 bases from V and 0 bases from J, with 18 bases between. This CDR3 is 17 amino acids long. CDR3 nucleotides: TGTGCCAGCAGTTACACCCAACGGGCGTCTAGCTCCTACGAGCAGTACTTC. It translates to CASSYTQRASSSYEQYF.

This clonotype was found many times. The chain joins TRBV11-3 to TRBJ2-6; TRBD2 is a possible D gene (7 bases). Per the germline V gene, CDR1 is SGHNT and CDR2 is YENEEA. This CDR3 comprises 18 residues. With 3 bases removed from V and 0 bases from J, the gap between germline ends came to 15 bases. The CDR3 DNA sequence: TGTGCCAGCAGCTTGGGGGGGCCCGGGTACTCTGGGGCCAACGTCCTGACTTTC. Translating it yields CASSLGGPGYSGANVLTF.

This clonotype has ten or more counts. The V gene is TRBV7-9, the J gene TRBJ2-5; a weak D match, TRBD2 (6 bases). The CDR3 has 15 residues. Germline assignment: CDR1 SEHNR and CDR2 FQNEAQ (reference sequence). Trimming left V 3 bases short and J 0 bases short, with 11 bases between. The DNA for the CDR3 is TGTGCCAGCAGCTTGATTCGGGGGTACCAAGAGACCCAGTACTTC. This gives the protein CASSLIRGYQETQYF.